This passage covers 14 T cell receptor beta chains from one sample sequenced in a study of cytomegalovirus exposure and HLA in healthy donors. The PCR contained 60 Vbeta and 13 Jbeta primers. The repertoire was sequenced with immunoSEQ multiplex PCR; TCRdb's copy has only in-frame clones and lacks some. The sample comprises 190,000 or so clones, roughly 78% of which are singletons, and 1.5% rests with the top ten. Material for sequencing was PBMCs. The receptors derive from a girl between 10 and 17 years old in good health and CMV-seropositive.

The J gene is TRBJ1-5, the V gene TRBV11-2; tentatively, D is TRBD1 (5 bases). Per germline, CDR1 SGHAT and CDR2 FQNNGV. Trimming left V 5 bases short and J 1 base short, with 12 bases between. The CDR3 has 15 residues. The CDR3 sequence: CASSHAGGSNQPQHF. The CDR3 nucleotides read TGTGCCAGCAGCCACGCCGGGGGGAGCAATCAGCCCCAGCATTTT.

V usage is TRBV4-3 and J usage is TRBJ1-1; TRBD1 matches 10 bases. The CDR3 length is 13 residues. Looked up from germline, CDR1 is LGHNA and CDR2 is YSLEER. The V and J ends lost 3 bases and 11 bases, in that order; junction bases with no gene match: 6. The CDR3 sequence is CASSQTGGLRAFF. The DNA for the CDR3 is TGCGCCAGCAGCCAGACAGGGGGCTTGCGGGCTTTCTTT.

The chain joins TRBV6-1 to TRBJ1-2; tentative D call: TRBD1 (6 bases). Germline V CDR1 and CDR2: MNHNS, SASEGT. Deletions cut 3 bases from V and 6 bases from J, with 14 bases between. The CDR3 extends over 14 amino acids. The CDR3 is CASSEVQGLDGYTF. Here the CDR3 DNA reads TGTGCCAGCAGTGAGGTGCAGGGGTTGGATGGCTACACCTTC.

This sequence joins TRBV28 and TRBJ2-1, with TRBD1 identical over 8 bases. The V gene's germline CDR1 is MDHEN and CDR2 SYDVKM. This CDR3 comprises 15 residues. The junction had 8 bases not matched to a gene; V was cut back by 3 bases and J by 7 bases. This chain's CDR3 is CASSLRDRGWNEQFF. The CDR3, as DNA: TGTGCCAGCAGTTTGCGCGACAGGGGATGGAATGAGCAGTTCTTC.

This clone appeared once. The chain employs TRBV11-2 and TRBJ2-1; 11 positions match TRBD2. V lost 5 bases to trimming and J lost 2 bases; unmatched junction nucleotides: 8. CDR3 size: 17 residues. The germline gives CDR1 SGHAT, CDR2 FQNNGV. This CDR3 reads CASSQHLAGGPYNEQFF. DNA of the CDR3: TGTGCCAGCAGCCAACACCTAGCGGGGGGACCCTACAATGAGCAGTTCTTC. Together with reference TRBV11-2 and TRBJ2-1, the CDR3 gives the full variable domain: EAGVAQSPRYKIIEKRQSVAFWCNPISGHATLYWYQQILGQGPKLLIQFQNNGVVDDSQLPKDRFSAERLKGVDSTLKIQPAKLEDSAVYLCASSQHLAGGPYNEQFFGPGTRLTVL.

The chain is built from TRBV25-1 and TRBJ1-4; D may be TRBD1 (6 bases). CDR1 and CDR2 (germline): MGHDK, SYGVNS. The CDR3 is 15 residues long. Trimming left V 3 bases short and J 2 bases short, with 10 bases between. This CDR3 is CASSDPGHTNEKLFF. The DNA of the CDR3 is TGTGCCAGCAGTGATCCGGGACATACTAATGAAAAACTGTTTTTT. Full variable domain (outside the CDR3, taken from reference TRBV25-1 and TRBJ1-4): EADIYQTPRYLVIGTGKKITLECSQTMGHDKMYWYQQDPGMELHLIHYSYGVNSTEKGDLSSESTVSRIRTEHFPLTLESARPSHTSQYLCASSDPGHTNEKLFFGSGTQLSVL.

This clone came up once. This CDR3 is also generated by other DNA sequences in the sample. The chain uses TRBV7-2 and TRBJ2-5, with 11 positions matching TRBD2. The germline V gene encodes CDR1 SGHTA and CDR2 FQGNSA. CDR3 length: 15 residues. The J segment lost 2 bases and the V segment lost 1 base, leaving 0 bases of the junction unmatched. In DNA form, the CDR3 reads TGTGCCAGCAGCTTAGGACTAGCGGGACAAGAGACCCAGTACTTC. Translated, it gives CASSLGLAGQETQYF.

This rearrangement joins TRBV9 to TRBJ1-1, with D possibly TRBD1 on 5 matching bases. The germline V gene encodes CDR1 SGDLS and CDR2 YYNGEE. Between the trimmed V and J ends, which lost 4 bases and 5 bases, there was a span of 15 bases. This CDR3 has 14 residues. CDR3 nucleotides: TGTGCCAGCAGCCTCAGACAGACCCAGACTGAAGCTTTCTTT. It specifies CASSLRQTQTEAFF.

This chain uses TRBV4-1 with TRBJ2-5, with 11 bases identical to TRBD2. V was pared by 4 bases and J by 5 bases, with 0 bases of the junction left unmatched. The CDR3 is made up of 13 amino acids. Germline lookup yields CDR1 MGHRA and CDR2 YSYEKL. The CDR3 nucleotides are TGCGCCAGCAGCCGGACTAGCGGGGAGACCCAGTACTTC. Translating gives CASSRTSGETQYF.

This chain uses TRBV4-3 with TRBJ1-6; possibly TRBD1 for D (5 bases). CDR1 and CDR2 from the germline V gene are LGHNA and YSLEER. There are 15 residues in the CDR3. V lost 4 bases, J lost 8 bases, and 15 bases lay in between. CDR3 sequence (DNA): TGCGCCAGCAGCCTATCAGGGAAGAGAGATTCACCCCTCCACTTT. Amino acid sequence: CASSLSGKRDSPLHF.

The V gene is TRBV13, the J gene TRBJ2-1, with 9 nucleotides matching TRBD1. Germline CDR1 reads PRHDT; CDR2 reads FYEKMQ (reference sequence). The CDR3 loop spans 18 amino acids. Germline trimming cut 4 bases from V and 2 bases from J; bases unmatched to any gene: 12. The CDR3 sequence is CASSSLSEQGAAYNEQFF. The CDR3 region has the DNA TGTGCCAGCAGCTCACTATCTGAACAGGGGGCGGCCTACAATGAGCAGTTCTTC.

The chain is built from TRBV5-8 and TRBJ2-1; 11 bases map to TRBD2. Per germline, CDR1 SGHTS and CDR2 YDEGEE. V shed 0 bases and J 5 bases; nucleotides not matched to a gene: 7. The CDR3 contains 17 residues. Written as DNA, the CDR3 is TGTGCCAGCAGCTTGGGGGTAGCGGGGGGGATGGACAATGAGCAGTTCTTC. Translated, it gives CASSLGVAGGMDNEQFF.

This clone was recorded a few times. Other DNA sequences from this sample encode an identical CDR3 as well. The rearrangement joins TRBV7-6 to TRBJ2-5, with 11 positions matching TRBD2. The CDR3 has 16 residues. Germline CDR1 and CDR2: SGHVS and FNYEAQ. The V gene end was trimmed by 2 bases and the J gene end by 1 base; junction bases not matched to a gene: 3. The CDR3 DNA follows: TGTGCCAGCAGCTTACTAGCGGGGGGCCTCCAAGAGACCCAGTACTTC. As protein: CASSLLAGGLQETQYF.

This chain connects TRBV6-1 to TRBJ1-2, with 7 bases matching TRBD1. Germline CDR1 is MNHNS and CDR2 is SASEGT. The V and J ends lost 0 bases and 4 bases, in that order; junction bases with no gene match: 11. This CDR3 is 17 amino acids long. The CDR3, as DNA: TGTGCCAGCAGTGAAGCCCAGGACAGGTCGGTAACCTATGGCTACACCTTC. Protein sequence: CASSEAQDRSVTYGYTF.